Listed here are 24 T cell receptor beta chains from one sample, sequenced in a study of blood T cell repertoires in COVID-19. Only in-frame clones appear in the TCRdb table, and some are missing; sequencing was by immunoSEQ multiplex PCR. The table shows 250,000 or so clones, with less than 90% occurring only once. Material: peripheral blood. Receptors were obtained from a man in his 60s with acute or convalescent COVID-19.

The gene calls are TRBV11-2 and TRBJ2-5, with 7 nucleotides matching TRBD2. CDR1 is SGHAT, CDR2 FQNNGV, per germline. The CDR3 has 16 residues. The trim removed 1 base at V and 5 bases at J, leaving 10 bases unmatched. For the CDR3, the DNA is TGTGCCAGCAGCTTAGTAGGACCGGGGCGGGGGGAGACCCAGTACTTC. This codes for CASSLVGPGRGETQYF.

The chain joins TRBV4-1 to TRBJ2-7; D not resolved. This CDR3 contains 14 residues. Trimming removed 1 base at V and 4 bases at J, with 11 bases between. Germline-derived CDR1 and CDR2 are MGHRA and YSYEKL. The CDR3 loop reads CASSQGQSPYEQYF. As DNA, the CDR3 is TGCGCCAGCAGCCAAGGACAAAGCCCTTACGAGCAGTACTTC.

The chain's CDR3 is CASSNRPDQPLHF. DNA for the CDR3: TGTGCCAGCAGCAATCGTCCAGATCAACCCCTCCACTTT. V is TRBV6-6 and J is TRBJ1-6; the D is unclear. Germline V gene lookup returns CDR1 MNHNY and CDR2 SVGAGI (reference sequence). This CDR3 has 13 amino acids. The V end was cut by 6 bases, the J end by 12 bases, with 15 bases between.

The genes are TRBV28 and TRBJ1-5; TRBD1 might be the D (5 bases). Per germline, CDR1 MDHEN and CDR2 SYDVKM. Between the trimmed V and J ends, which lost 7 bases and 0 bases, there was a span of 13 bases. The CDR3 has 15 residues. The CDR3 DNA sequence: TGTGCCAGCACCCCTCGGACAAGTAGCAATCAGCCCCAGCATTTT. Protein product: CASTPRTSSNQPQHF. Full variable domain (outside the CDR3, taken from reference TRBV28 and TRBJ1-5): DVKVTQSSRYLVKRTGEKVFLECVQDMDHENMFWYRQDPGLGLRLIYFSYDVKMKEKGDIPEGYSVSREKKERFSLILESASTNQTSMYLCASTPRTSSNQPQHFGDGTRLSIL.

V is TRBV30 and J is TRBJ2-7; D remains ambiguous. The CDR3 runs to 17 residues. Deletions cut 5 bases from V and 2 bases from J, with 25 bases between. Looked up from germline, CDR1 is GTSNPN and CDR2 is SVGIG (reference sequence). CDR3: CAWGFPSGFGVTYEQYF. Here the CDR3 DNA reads TGTGCCTGGGGGTTCCCGAGTGGTTTTGGAGTTACCTACGAGCAGTACTTC.

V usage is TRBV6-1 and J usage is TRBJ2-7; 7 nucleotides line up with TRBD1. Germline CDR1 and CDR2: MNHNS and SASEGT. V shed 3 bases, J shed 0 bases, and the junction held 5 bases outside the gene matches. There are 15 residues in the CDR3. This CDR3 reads CASSDPGQSSYEQYF. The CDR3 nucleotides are TGTGCCAGCAGTGACCCGGGACAGAGCTCCTACGAGCAGTACTTC.

The chain's CDR3 is CASSIAPSGSTDTQYF. The CDR3 DNA reads as TGTGCCAGCAGCATAGCTCCTAGCGGGAGTACAGATACGCAGTATTTT. This chain joins TRBV28 and TRBJ2-3; 10 positions agree with TRBD2. The trim removed 6 bases at V and 3 bases at J, leaving 9 bases unmatched. The CDR3 totals 16 residues. Germline V gene sequence: CDR1 MDHEN, CDR2 SYDVKM.

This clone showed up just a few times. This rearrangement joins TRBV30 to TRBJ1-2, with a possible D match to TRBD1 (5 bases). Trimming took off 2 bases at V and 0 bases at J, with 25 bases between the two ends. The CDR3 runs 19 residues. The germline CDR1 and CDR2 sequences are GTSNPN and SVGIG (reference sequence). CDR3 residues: CAWSHGLGVPGRANYGYTF. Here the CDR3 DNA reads TGTGCCTGGAGTCATGGCTTAGGGGTACCCGGAAGAGCTAACTATGGCTACACCTTC.

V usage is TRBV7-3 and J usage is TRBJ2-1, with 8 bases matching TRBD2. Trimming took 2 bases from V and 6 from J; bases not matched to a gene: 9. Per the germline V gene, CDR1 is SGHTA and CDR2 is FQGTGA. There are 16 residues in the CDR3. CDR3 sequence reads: CASSLSRVAGSNEQFF. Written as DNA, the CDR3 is TGTGCCAGCAGCTTATCCCGGGTAGCGGGATCCAATGAGCAGTTCTTC. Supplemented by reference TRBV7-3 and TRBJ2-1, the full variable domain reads GAGVSQTPSNKVTEKGKYVELRCDPISGHTALYWYRQSLGQGPEFLIYFQGTGAADDSGLPNDRFFAVRPEGSVSTLKIQRTERGDSAVYLCASSLSRVAGSNEQFFGPGTRLTVL.

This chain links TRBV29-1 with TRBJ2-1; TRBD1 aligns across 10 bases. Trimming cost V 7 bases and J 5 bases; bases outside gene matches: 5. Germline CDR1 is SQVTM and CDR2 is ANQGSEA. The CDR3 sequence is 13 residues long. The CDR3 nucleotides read TGCAGCGCAAACGGACAGGGGGACAATGAGCAGTTCTTC. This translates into CSANGQGDNEQFF.

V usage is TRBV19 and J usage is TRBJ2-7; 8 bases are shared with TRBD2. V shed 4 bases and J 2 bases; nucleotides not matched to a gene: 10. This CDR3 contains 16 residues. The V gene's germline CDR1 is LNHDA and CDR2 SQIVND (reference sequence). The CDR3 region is CASSTLPSGSTYEQYF. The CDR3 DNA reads TGTGCCAGTAGTACCCTACCTAGCGGGTCCACCTACGAGCAGTACTTC.

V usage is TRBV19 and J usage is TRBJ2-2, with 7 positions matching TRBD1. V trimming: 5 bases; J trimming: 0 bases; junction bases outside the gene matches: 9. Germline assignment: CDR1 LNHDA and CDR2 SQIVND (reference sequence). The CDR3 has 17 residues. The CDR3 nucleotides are TGTGCCAGTAGTTCCCTGACAGGGAAGTCGAACACCGGGGAGCTGTTTTTT. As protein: CASSSLTGKSNTGELFF. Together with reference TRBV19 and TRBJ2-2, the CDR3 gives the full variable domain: DGGITQSPKYLFRKEGQNVTLSCEQNLNHDAMYWYRQDPGQGLRLIYYSQIVNDFQKGDIAEGYSVSREKKESFPLTVTSAQKNPTAFYLCASSSLTGKSNTGELFFGEGSRLTVL.

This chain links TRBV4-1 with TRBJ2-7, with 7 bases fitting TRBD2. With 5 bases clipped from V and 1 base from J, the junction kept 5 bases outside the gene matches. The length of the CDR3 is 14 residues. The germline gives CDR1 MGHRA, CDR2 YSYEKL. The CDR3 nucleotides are TGCGCCAGCAGCGGAGGACTAGGATCCTACGAGCAGTACTTC. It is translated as CASSGGLGSYEQYF.

CDR3 loop: CASSPGGTRSGNTIYF. The CDR3 region has the DNA TGTGCCAGCAGCCCGGGAGGGACACGGTCTGGAAACACCATATATTTT. The chain couples TRBV11-3 to TRBJ1-3; the D gene is possibly TRBD1 (6 bases). The CDR3 runs to 16 residues. Between the trimmed V and J ends, which lost 5 bases and 1 base, there was a span of 15 bases. The germline gives CDR1 SGHNT, CDR2 YENEEA.

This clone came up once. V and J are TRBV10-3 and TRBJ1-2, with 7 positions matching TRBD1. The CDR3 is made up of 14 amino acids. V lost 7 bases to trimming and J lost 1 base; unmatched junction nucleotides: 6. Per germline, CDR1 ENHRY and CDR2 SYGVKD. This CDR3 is CAITSGTDNYGYTF. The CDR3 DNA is TGTGCCATCACATCCGGGACAGATAACTATGGCTACACCTTC.

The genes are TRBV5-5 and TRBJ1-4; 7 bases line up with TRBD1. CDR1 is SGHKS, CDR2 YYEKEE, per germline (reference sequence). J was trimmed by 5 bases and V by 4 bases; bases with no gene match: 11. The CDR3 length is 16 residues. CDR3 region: CASSPANRGLNEKLFF. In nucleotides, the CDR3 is TGTGCCAGCAGCCCGGCAAACAGGGGTCTAAATGAAAAACTGTTTTTT.

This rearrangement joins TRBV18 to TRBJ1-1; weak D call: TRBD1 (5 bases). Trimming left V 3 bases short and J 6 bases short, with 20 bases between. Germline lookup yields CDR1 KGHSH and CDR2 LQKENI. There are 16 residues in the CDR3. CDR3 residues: CASSPPGGGGMPEAFF. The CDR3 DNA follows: TGTGCCAGCTCACCTCCTGGGGGAGGAGGGATGCCTGAAGCTTTCTTT.

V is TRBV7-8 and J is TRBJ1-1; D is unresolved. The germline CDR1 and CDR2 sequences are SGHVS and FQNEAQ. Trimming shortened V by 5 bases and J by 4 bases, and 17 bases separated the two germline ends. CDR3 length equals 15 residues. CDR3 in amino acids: CASSGDSLRGTEAFF. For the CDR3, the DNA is TGTGCCAGCAGCGGGGATAGTCTGCGGGGCACTGAAGCTTTCTTT.

CDR3: CASSPEPVYGYTF. CDR3 coding DNA: TGTGCCAGCTCACCGGAGCCAGTCTATGGCTACACCTTC. The chain has TRBV18 and TRBJ1-2; D gene uncertain. The V end lost 3 bases, the J end lost 4 bases, and 9 bases lay between the germline ends. CDR1 KGHSH and CDR2 LQKENI come from the germline V gene. The CDR3 spans 13 residues.

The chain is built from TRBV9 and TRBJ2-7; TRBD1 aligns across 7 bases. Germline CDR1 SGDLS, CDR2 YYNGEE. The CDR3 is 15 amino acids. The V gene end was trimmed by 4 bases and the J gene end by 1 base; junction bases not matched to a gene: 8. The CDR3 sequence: CASSPRQGPSYEQYF. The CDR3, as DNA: TGTGCCAGCAGCCCGCGACAGGGCCCTTCCTACGAGCAGTACTTC.

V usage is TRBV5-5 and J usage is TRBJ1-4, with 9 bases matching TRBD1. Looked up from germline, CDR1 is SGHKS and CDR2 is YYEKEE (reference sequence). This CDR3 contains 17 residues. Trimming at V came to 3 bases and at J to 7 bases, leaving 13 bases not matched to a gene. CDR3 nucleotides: TGTGCCAGCAGCTCGGGATTACAGGGGGCGCAGGGTGAAAAACTGTTTTTT. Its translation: CASSSGLQGAQGEKLFF.

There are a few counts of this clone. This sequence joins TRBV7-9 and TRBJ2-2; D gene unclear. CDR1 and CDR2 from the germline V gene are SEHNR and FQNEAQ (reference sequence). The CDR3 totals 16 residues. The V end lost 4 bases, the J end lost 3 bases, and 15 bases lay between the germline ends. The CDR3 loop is CASSSLEKAYTGELFF. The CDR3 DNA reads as TGTGCCAGCAGCTCCCTCGAGAAAGCCTACACCGGGGAGCTGTTTTTT.

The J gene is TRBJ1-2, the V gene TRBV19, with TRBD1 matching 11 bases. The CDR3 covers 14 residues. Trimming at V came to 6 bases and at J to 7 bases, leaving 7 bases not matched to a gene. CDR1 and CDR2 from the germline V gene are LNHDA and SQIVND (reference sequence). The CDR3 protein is CASRNGQGASGYTF. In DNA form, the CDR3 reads TGTGCCAGTAGAAACGGACAGGGGGCCAGTGGCTACACCTTC.

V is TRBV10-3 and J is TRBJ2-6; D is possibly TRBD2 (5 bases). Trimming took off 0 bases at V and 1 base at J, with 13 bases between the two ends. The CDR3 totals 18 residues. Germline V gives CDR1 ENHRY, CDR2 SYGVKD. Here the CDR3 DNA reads TGTGCCATCAGTGAGTCCGAGGGAAGAGGGTCTGGGGCCAACGTCCTGACTTTC. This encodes CAISESEGRGSGANVLTF.